This T cell receptor (beta chain) was sequenced during a study of shared clonotypes between healthy human individuals. Study-wide context: Researchers assigned three CD4 naive, three CD4 memory, two CD8 naive and one CD8 memory plate to each donor.

For this clone: Antigen specificity is unknown.

The investigators split CD4+ cells into a CD45RA+ naive subset and a CD45RA-negative memory subset. Study-wide results and caveats: There were few donors, and this limited the genetic and exposure-history diversity represented.

Each subset's genomic DNA was shared equally among a number of immunoSEQ plates. Libraries were prepared by immunoSEQ multiplex PCR; TCRdb keeps only in-frame clonotypes and omits some of them. This table has fewer than 3 million clones, roughly 90% appearing once. The TCR was taken from a man aged 18 to 30 in good health. Some clones in this sample may be carry-over from other donors' samples. The material sequenced was naive CD4+ T cells from PBMCs. Subset noted: CD45RA+ positively selected.

CDR3 amino acids: CASGSASTDTQYF. In DNA, the CDR3 is TGTGCCAGTGGGTCAGCTAGCACAGATACGCAGTATTTT. V and J are TRBV9 and TRBJ2-3; no definite D call. Germline CDR1 is SGDLS and CDR2 is YYNGEE. Trimming cost V 8 bases and J 0 bases, with 10 bases left between them. The CDR3 is 13 residues long.